These 14 T cell receptor beta chains came from one sample sequenced in a study of cytomegalovirus exposure and HLA in healthy donors. Clones were read by immunoSEQ multiplex PCR, and TCRdb kept only the in-frame ones, dropping some. Of about 200,000 clones in the sample, around four fifths were seen once. The sequencing sample was made of PBMCs. The receptors here all came from a young woman in good health and CMV-seronegative.

The chain combines TRBV4-1 with TRBJ2-7, with D possibly being TRBD2 (5 bases). This CDR3 is built from 14 residues. V lost 0 bases to trimming and J lost 5 bases, with 11 bases between them. The V gene's germline CDR1 is MGHRA and CDR2 YSYEKL. Here the CDR3 DNA reads TGCGCCAGCAGCCAAGATAAACGGCGGGACGAGCAGTACTTC. Translating it yields CASSQDKRRDEQYF.

The chain has TRBV28 and TRBJ1-2; no clear D gene. CDR3 length: 13 amino acids. Per the germline V gene, CDR1 is MDHEN and CDR2 is SYDVKM. V was clipped by 3 bases and J by 2 bases, with 7 bases between them. The CDR3 loop reads CASSFKLNYGYTF. DNA of the CDR3: TGTGCCAGCAGTTTCAAGTTGAACTATGGCTACACCTTC.

The gene calls are TRBV4-1 and TRBJ1-2; D is uncertain. Trimming took 0 bases from V and 8 from J, leaving 19 bases between them. The CDR3 sequence is 16 residues long. Per germline, CDR1 MGHRA and CDR2 YSYEKL. CDR3 amino acids: CASSQDLWGSLKGYTF. CDR3 DNA sequence: TGCGCCAGCAGCCAAGATCTTTGGGGATCCCTCAAAGGCTACACCTTC.

The rearrangement uses TRBV29-1 and TRBJ1-1; 7 nucleotides match TRBD1. The V segment lost 4 bases and the J segment 4 bases; nucleotides outside the gene matches: 15. The length of the CDR3 is 16 residues. From germline, CDR1 is SQVTM and CDR2 ANQGSEA. Written as DNA, the CDR3 is TGCAGCGTTGGTTTATTTGGGACAGACATGGGCACTGAAGCTTTCTTT. It codes for CSVGLFGTDMGTEAFF.

V is TRBV4-1 and J is TRBJ2-5; a weak D match, TRBD1 (6 bases). The CDR3 runs 14 residues. The V end was cut by 1 base, the J end by 4 bases, with 10 bases between. Germline V CDR1 and CDR2: MGHRA, YSYEKL. CDR3 protein: CASSQVAGVETQYF. CDR3 nucleotide sequence: TGCGCCAGCAGCCAAGTTGCAGGGGTAGAGACCCAGTACTTC.

This chain links TRBV25-1 with TRBJ2-7; TRBD1 agrees at 7 bases. CDR1 and CDR2 (germline): MGHDK, SYGVNS. The J segment lost 6 bases and the V segment lost 0 bases, leaving 8 bases of the junction unmatched. This CDR3 region has 15 residues. CDR3 sequence: CASSEYGSGGTEQYF. Here the CDR3 DNA reads TGTGCCAGCAGTGAATATGGGTCAGGGGGTACCGAGCAGTACTTC.

V and J are TRBV2 and TRBJ1-5; D uncertain. The CDR3 runs 13 residues. Germline CDR1 SNHLY, CDR2 FYNNEI. Trimming removed 8 bases from V and 5 bases from J, with 13 bases in between. For the CDR3, the DNA is TGTGCCAGCGTGACCCGGAGCGATCAGCCCCAGCATTTT. Its protein product is CASVTRSDQPQHF. The variable domain in full, with the rest retrieved from reference TRBV2 and TRBJ1-5, is EPEVTQTPSHQVTQMGQEVILRCVPISNHLYFYWYRQILGQKVEFLVSFYNNEISEKSEIFDDQFSVERPDGSNFTLKIRSTKLEDSAMYFCASVTRSDQPQHFGDGTRLSIL.

The chain links TRBV7-9 to TRBJ1-2, with 7 bases fitting TRBD1. Germline lookup yields CDR1 SEHNR and CDR2 FQNEAQ (reference sequence). V shed 3 bases, J shed 4 bases, and the junction held 5 bases outside the gene matches. The CDR3 is 14 residues long. This CDR3 is CASSFRQGLYGYTF. In DNA, the CDR3 is TGTGCCAGCAGCTTTAGACAGGGCCTCTATGGCTACACCTTC.

J is TRBJ2-3 and V is TRBV10-3, with 7 nucleotides matching TRBD2. The CDR3 totals 14 residues. The V gene end was trimmed by 4 bases and the J gene end by 5 bases; junction bases not matched to a gene: 6. Germline V gene lookup returns CDR1 ENHRY and CDR2 SYGVKD. The CDR3 region is CAISGASGRDTQYF. The CDR3 DNA reads TGTGCCATCAGTGGGGCTAGCGGAAGAGATACGCAGTATTTT.

This clone was counted once. The rearrangement uses TRBV19 and TRBJ1-1; D call uncertain. This CDR3 is 14 amino acids long. Germline CDR1 and CDR2: LNHDA and SQIVND (reference sequence). Trimming pared 1 base from V and 0 bases from J, leaving 6 bases between. In nucleotides, the CDR3 is TGTGCCAGTAGTATAGGCAGCCTGAACACTGAAGCTTTCTTT. Its translation: CASSIGSLNTEAFF.

Only a few counts were recorded for this clone. The CDR3 protein is CATSSGYGYTF. CDR3 bases: TGTGCCACCAGCAGTGGCTATGGCTACACCTTC. This chain uses TRBV15 with TRBJ1-2; D gene unclear. V was cut by 3 bases and J by 4 bases, with 3 bases left in between. Germline CDR1 is LNHNV and CDR2 is YYDKDF (reference sequence). This CDR3 is built from 11 residues. The entire variable domain, with the rest obtained from reference TRBV15 and TRBJ1-2, is as follows: DAMVIQNPRYQVTQFGKPVTLSCSQTLNHNVMYWYQQKSSQAPKLLFHYYDKDFNNEADTPDNFQSRRPNTSFCFLDIRSPGLGDTAMYLCATSSGYGYTFGSGTRLTVV.

The chain employs TRBV7-9 and TRBJ1-1, with TRBD1 matching over 8 bases. The CDR3 is made up of 14 amino acids. V was clipped by 5 bases and J by 4 bases; unmatched bases: 6. Germline V gene data show CDR1 as SEHNR and CDR2 as FQNEAQ (reference sequence). In DNA, the CDR3 is TGTGCCAGCAGCCCACAGGGGGTTGGCACTGAAGCTTTCTTT. Its translation is CASSPQGVGTEAFF.

The J gene is TRBJ1-3, the V gene TRBV25-1, with a weak D call TRBD1 (5 bases). Germline V CDR1 and CDR2: MGHDK, SYGVNS. Trimming left V 6 bases short and J 0 bases short, with 15 bases between. The CDR3 has 16 amino acids. The CDR3 DNA reads TGTGCCAGCAGCGACCTCGGGACCGTCTCTGGAAACACCATATATTTT. This translates into CASSDLGTVSGNTIYF.

The chain is built from TRBV30 and TRBJ2-5, with 11 bases aligning to TRBD1. J gave up 2 bases and V 7 bases, and 3 bases lay outside the gene matches. Germline CDR1 GTSNPN, CDR2 SVGIG (reference sequence). The CDR3 loop spans 13 amino acids. CDR3 sequence reads: CASGQGGQETQYF. The CDR3 DNA sequence: TGTGCCTCGGGACAGGGGGGTCAAGAGACCCAGTACTTC. Looking up the rest from reference TRBV30 and TRBJ2-5 gives the full variable domain: SQTIHQWPATLVQPVGSPLSLECTVEGTSNPNLYWYRQAAGRGLQLLFYSVGIGQISSEVPQNLSASRPQDRQFILSSKKLLLSDSGFYLCASGQGGQETQYFGPGTRLLVL.